This T cell receptor beta chain was identified in a study of OX40 agonist ivuxolimab in advanced cancers. Notes on the research overall: Ivuxolimab was an agonistic, fully human IgG2 monoclonal antibody directed against OX40 (CD134), a costimulatory receptor. The paper reports the monotherapy dose-escalation portion (N ≈ 50 patients) of the phase I ivuxolimab trial. Peripheral TCRbeta sequencing was intended to test whether TCR sequence diversity was altered and clonal T-cell expansion was caused by ivuxolimab. Intravenous ivuxolimab was administered to patients every 2 weeks at six dose levels: 0.01, 0.1, 0.3, 1.5, 3 and 10 mg/kg. In the dose-escalation cohort, roughly four fifths of patients were male, and the mean age was around 60 years, with a range of about 23 to 85. Partial responses occurred in three dose-escalation patients: two with cutaneous melanoma and one with hepatocellular carcinoma. Patients were allowed to have had prior anti-PD-1, anti-PD-L1 or anti-CTLA-4 therapy, and 30% to 40% of the dose-escalation patients had been treated with checkpoint inhibitors. Among the roughly 50 dose-escalation patients, 19 had hepatocellular carcinoma, roughly 15 melanoma, 9 renal cell carcinoma and 9 head and neck cancer.

About this clone: The target of this receptor is not known. Base qualities are not provided; no much larger clone lies one nucleotide away.

Patients with a history of autoimmune disease or receiving systemic immunosuppression were excluded from the trial. Peripheral blood for TCR sequencing was drawn from every dose cohort at baseline, at cycle 4 day 1 and at cycle 7 day 1. Samples were obtained from an open-label, multicenter, first-in-human phase I dose-escalation trial of ivuxolimab. Adults with locally advanced or metastatic head and neck squamous cell, hepatocellular, melanoma or renal cell carcinoma were enrolled in the trial. Before TCR sequencing, CD4+ and CD8+ T cells were separately sorted from peripheral blood. The CDR3, cysteine through phenylalanine, is 15 amino acids long. Kept here is only the CDR3 DNA, which spans 45 bases and is read in frame from base 1. From a lookup of the germline V gene, CDR1 and CDR2 are MNHEY and SVGAGI. V is pared back by 0 bases and J by 5 bases, with 11 bases lying between the germline termini.

Genomic DNA was isolated from the sorted cells so that the TCRbeta CDR3 region could be sequenced. The immunoSEQ Assay was used to sequence the TCRbeta CDR3 regions. TCRdb's version of the immuneACCESS table is confined to in-frame rearrangements and falls short of the full clone set. An unresolved V gene accounts for under half of the shortfall where checked; the remainder is of unknown origin. The sample data list about 54,000 clones, and more than 85% of these were observed just once. The ten top clones hold approximately 8.3% of the sample. Results and caveats for the whole study, not just this receptor: The antigen specificity of the peripheral T cells that underwent clonal expansion was not determined. Low levels of normalized T-cell clonal expansion were also shown by some nonresponding patients. After ivuxolimab, expanded clones were on average more numerous among CD8+ T cells than among CD4+ T cells. In partial responders in the 0.1-3.0 mg/kg groups, normalized peripheral clonal expansion was found to be among the lowest, especially among CD8+ T cells. Clonal expansion of both CD4+ and CD8+ blood T cells was observed from baseline to week 6 at doses 0.1 to 3.0 mg/kg.

The sample here was CD4+ or CD8+ T cells sorted from blood, taken in a trial of the OX40 agonist ivuxolimab. The clonotype originates from an adult with an advanced solid tumor such as melanoma, head and neck, liver or kidney cancer. The rearrangement joined TRBV6-5 to TRBJ2-1; the D call is possibly TRBD1 or TRBD2, each sharing 6 bases. The nucleotides read TGTGCCAGCAGTTACTCTGGGGGGCTTAACAATGAGCAGTTCTTC. The resulting protein is CASSYSGGLNNEQFF.